Presented here are 5 T cell receptor beta chains from one specimen sequenced in a study of cytomegalovirus exposure and HLA in healthy donors. The PCR employed 60 Vbeta primers together with 13 Jbeta primers. Profiled with immunoSEQ multiplex PCR; TCRdb holds only in-frame clones, not every one. This table has about 59,000 clones, approximately 80% appearing once. The source material was PBMCs. Source of these receptors: a human donor in good health.

The chain employs TRBV2 and TRBJ1-6, with TRBD1 as a possible D gene (6 bases). The CDR3 spans 14 residues. The germline V gene encodes CDR1 SNHLY and CDR2 FYNNEI. V was trimmed by 4 bases and J by 6 bases, leaving 10 bases between them. CDR3 amino acids: CASSARGVNSPLHF. The CDR3, as DNA: TGTGCCAGCAGTGCCAGGGGTGTTAATTCACCCCTCCACTTT. Variable domain in full (rest from reference TRBV2 and TRBJ1-6): EPEVTQTPSHQVTQMGQEVILRCVPISNHLYFYWYRQILGQKVEFLVSFYNNEISEKSEIFDDQFSVERPDGSNFTLKIRSTKLEDSAMYFCASSARGVNSPLHFGNGTRLTVT.

The genes are TRBV10-1 and TRBJ2-5, with D perhaps TRBD2 (5 bases). The J call may not be correct, given that the DNA end is closer to TRBJ2-7. From germline, CDR1 is WNHNN and CDR2 SYGVQD (reference sequence). This CDR3 comprises 13 residues. The CDR3 region is CASSEGGSYEQYF. CDR3 DNA: TGCGCCAGCAGTGAAGGAGGATCCTACGAGCAGTACTTC.

As concerns this clone: Compared with germline, one end of the junction differs, possibly owing to a read error. The rearrangement joins TRBV19 to TRBJ2-7, with 11 bases matching TRBD2. Germline CDR1 LNHDA, CDR2 SQIVND (reference sequence). The CDR3 has 14 amino acids. The CDR3 spells CASTPTSGAYEQYF. DNA for the CDR3: TGTGCTAGTACCCCGACTAGCGGGGCCTACGAGCAGTACTTC.

The J gene is TRBJ1-3, the V gene TRBV5-6; no clear D. The CDR3 consists of 15 residues. In germline, CDR1 is SGHDT, CDR2 YYEEEE. V gave up 0 bases and J gave up 0 bases, with 7 bases separating them. CDR3 amino acids: CASSLGRSSGNTIYF. For the CDR3, the DNA is TGTGCCAGCAGCTTGGGACGGAGCTCTGGAAACACCATATATTTT.

The CDR3 DNA follows: TGTGCGACGGGACAGGGTAATGAAAAACTGTTTTTT. Protein sequence: CATGQGNEKLFF. The rearrangement uses TRBV28 and TRBJ1-4; 9 bases are shared with TRBD1. The CDR3 runs to 12 residues. Germline V gene data show CDR1 as MDHEN and CDR2 as SYDVKM.